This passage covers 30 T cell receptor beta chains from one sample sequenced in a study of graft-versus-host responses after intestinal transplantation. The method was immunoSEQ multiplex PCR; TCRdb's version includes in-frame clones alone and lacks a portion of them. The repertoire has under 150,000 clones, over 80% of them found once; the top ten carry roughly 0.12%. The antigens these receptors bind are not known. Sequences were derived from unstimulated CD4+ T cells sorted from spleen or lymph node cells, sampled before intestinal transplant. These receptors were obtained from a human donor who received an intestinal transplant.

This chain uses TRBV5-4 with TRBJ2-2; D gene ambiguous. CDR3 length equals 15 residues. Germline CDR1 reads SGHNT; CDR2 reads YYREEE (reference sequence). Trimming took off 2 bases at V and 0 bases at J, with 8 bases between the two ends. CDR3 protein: CASSFGISNTGELFF. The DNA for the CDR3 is TGTGCCAGCAGCTTCGGAATCTCGAACACCGGGGAGCTGTTTTTT.

CDR3 sequence: CASSSGQGVSGANVLTF. CDR3 sequence (DNA): TGTGCCAGCAGCTCGGGACAGGGGGTATCTGGGGCCAACGTCCTGACTTTC. The rearrangement uses TRBV11-3 and TRBJ2-6, with 11 bases that match TRBD1. The V gene end was trimmed by 4 bases and the J gene end by 1 base; junction bases not matched to a gene: 3. The V gene's germline CDR1 is SGHNT and CDR2 YENEEA. The CDR3 consists of 17 residues.

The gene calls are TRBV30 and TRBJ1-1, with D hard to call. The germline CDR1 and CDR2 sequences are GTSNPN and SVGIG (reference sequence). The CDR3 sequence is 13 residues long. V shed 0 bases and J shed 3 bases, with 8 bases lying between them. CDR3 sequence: CAWSVRPDTEAFF. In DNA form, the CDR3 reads TGTGCCTGGAGTGTACGACCTGACACTGAAGCTTTCTTT.

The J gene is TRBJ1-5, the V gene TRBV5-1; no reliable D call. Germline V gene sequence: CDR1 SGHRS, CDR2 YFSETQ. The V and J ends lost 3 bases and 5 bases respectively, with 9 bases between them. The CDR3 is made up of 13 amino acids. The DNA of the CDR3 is TGCGCCAGCAGCTCAGACCCCGATCAGCCCCAGCATTTT. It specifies CASSSDPDQPQHF.

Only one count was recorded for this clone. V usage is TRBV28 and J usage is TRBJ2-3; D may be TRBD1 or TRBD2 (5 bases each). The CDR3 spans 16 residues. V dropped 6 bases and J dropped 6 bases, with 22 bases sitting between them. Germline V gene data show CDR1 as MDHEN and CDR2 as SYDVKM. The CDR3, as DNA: TGTGCCAGCAGCTTCTTAGGGCGGGTTGGGGCTGATACGCAGTATTTT. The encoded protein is CASSFLGRVGADTQYF.

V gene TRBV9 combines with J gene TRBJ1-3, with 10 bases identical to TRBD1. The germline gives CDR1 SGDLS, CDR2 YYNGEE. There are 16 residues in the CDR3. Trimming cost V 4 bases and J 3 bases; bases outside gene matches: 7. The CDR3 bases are TGTGCCAGCAGCCCCTGGACAGGGGGTATTGGAAACACCATATATTTT. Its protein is CASSPWTGGIGNTIYF.

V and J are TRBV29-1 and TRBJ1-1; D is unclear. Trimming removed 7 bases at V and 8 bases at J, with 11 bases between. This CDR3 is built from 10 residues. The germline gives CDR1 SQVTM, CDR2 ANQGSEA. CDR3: CSATDPEAFF. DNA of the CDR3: TGCAGCGCCACAGACCCGGAAGCTTTCTTT.

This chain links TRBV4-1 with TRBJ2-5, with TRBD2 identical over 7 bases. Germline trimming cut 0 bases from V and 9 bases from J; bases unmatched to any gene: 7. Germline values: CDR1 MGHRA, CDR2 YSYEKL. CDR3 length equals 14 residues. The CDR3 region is CASSQDDNRGAQYF. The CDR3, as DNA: TGCGCCAGCAGCCAAGACGACAACCGGGGGGCCCAGTACTTC.

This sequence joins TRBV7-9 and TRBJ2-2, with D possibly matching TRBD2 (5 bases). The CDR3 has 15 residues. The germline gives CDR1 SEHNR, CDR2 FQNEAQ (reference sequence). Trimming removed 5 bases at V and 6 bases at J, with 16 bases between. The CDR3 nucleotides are TGTGCCAGCAGCCCGCTCGACCGGGGTCCCGGGGAGCTGTTTTTT. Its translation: CASSPLDRGPGELFF.

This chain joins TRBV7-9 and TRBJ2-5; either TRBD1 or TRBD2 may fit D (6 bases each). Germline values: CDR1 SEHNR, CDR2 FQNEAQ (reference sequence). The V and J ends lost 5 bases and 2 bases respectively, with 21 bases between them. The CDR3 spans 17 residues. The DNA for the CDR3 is TGTGCCAGCAGCCGGAGGAGGGACACCTGGGGGCAAGAGACCCAGTACTTC. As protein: CASSRRRDTWGQETQYF. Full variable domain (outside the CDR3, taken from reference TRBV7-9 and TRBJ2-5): DTGVSQNPRHKITKRGQNVTFRCDPISEHNRLYWYRQTLGQGPEFLTYFQNEAQLEKSRLLSDRFSAERPKGSFSTLEIQRTEQGDSAMYLCASSRRRDTWGQETQYFGPGTRLLVL.

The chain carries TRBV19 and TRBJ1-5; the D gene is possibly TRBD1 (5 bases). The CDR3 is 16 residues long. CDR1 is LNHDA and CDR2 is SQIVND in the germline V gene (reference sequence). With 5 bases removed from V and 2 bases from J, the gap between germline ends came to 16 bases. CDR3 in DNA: TGTGCCAGTAGTCCTACGGGGGTTTTGGGCAATCAGCCCCAGCATTTT. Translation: CASSPTGVLGNQPQHF.

CDR3: CASSLTVLSYEQYF. CDR3 nucleotides: TGCGCCAGCAGCTTGACAGTCCTCTCCTACGAGCAGTACTTC. V and J are TRBV5-1 and TRBJ2-7, with D hard to call. V gave up 1 base and J gave up 0 bases, with 8 bases separating them. The germline V gene encodes CDR1 SGHRS and CDR2 YFSETQ. The CDR3 is 14 amino acids.

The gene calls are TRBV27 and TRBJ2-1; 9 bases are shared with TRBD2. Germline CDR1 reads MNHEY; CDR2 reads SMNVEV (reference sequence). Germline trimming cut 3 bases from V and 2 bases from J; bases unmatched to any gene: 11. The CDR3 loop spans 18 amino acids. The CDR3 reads CASSFAPGVAGAYNEQFF. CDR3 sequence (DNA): TGTGCCAGCAGTTTCGCCCCCGGAGTAGCGGGGGCCTACAATGAGCAGTTCTTC.

The chain's CDR3 is CASSPPPKRDGYTF. The CDR3 region has the DNA TGTGCCAGCAGTCCTCCGCCCAAGAGGGATGGCTACACCTTC. This chain links TRBV6-6 with TRBJ1-2; no clear D gene. Germline CDR1 and CDR2: MNHNY and SVGAGI (reference sequence). Trimming took 5 bases from V and 6 from J, leaving 16 bases between them. CDR3 length equals 14 residues.

The CDR3 reads CASSYGKNYGYTF. Here the CDR3 DNA reads TGTGCCAGCAGTTACGGGAAGAACTATGGCTACACCTTC. The gene calls are TRBV6-5 and TRBJ1-2, with no clear D. CDR1 and CDR2 (germline): MNHEY, SVGAGI. The V end was cut by 2 bases, the J end by 2 bases, with 6 bases between. CDR3 length: 13 amino acids.

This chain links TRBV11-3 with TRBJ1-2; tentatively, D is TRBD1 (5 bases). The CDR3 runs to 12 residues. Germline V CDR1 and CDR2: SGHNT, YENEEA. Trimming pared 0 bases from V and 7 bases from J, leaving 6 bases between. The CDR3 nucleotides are TGTGCCAGCAGCTTAGATGGGGCTGGCTACACCTTC. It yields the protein CASSLDGAGYTF.

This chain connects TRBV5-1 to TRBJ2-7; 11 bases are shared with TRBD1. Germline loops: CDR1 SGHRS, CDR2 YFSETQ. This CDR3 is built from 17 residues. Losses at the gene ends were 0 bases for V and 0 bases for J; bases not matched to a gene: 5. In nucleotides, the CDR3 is TGCGCCAGCAGCTTGGCCTGGGGACAGGGGGGCTCCTACGAGCAGTACTTC. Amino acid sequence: CASSLAWGQGGSYEQYF.

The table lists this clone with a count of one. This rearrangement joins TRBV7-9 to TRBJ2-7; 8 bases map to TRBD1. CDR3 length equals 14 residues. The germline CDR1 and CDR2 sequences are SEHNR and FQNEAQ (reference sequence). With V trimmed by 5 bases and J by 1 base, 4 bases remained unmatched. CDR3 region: CASSQGALSYEQYF. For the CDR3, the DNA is TGTGCCAGCAGCCAGGGGGCACTATCCTACGAGCAGTACTTC.

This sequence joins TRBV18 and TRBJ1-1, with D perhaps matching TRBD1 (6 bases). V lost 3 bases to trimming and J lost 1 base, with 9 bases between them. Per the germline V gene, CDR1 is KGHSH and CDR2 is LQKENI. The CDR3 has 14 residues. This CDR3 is CASSPDRSNTEAFF. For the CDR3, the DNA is TGTGCCAGCTCACCTGACAGGTCGAACACTGAAGCTTTCTTT.

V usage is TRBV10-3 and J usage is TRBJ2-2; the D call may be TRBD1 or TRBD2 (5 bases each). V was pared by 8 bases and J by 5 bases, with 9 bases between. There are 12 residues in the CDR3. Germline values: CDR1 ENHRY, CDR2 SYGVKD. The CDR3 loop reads CAIDEGTGELFF. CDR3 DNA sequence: TGTGCCATCGATGAGGGGACCGGGGAGCTGTTTTTT.

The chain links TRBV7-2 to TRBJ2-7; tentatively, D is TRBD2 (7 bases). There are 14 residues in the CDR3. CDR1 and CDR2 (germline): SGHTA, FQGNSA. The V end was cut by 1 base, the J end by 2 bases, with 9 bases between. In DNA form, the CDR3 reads TGTGCCAGCAGCTTAGTGGGGGGGCCCTACGAGCAGTACTTC. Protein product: CASSLVGGPYEQYF.

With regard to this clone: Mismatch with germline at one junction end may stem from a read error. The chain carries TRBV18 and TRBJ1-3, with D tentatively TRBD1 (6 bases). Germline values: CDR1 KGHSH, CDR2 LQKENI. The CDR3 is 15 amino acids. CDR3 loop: CASSPQGGPGNTIYF. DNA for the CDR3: TGTGCCAGCTCCCCACAGGGTGGTCCTGGAAACACCATATATTTT.

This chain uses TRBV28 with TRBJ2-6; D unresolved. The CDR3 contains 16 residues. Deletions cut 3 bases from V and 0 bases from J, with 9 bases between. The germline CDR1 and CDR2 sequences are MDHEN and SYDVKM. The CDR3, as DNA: TGTGCCAGCAGTTTGATAGAGACCTCTGGGGCCAACGTCCTGACTTTC. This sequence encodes CASSLIETSGANVLTF.

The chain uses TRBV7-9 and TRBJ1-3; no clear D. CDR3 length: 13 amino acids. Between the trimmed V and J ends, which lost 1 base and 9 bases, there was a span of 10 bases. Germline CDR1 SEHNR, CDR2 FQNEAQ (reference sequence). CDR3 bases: TGTGCCAGCAGCTTAGACCTGGGGAGCACCATATATTTT. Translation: CASSLDLGSTIYF.

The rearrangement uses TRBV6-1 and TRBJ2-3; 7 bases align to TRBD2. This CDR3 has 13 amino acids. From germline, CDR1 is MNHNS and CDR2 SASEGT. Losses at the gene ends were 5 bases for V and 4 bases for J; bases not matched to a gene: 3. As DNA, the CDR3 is TGTGCCAGCAGTCGGACTAGTCCAGATACGCAGTATTTT. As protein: CASSRTSPDTQYF.

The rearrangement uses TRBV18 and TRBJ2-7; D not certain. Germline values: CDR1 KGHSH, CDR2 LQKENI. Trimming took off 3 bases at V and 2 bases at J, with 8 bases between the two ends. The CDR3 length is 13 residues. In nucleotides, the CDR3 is TGTGCCAGCTCACCGCGGACGGCCTACGAGCAGTACTTC. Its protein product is CASSPRTAYEQYF.

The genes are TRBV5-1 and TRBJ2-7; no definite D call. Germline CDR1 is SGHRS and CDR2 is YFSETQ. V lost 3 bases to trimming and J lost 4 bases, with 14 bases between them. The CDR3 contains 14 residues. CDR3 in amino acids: CASSSPRVPYEQYF. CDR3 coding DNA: TGCGCCAGCAGCTCCCCCCGAGTGCCATACGAGCAGTACTTC.

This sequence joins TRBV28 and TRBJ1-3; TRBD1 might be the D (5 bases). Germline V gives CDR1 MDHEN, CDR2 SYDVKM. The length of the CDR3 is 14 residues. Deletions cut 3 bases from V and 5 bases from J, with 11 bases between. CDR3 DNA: TGTGCCAGCAGTTTGGGGGGACGGCGAAACACCATATATTTT. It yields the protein CASSLGGRRNTIYF.

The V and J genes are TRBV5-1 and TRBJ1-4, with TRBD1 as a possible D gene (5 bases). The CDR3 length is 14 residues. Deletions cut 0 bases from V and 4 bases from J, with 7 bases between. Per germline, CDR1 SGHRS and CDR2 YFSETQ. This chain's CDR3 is CASSLAGFNEKLFF. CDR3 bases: TGCGCCAGCAGCTTGGCAGGGTTTAATGAAAAACTGTTTTTT.

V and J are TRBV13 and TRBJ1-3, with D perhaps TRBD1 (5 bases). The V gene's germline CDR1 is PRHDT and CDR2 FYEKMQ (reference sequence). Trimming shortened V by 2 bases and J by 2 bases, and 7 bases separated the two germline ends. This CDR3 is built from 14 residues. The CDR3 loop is CASSLRGAGNTIYF. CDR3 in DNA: TGTGCCAGCAGCTTAAGAGGGGCTGGAAACACCATATATTTT.